This T cell receptor (beta chain) was sequenced during a study of CD8+CD57+ T cells in acquired aplastic anemia. Study details: When averaged, DNA from sorted CD4+ and CD8+ cells came to 3.2 ug. Some 10 million reads were obtained on average for healthy donor CD4+ cells. Whole-study findings and limits: Researchers reported that CD8+ Simpson's diversity was not significantly different in patients versus controls. Patients and controls had in common approximately 28 CD8+ CDR3 sequences.

The V segment lost 5 bases and the J segment 5 bases; nucleotides outside the gene matches: 9. CDR3 length: 15 residues. Germline CDR1 is SGHTA and CDR2 is FQGNSA. For this clonotype: Its antigen is currently unknown.

Genomic DNA constituted the template upon which TCR beta VDJ and CDR3 profiling was performed. MiXCR, run by TCRdb on the reads, gives a single entry per CDR3 protein. The sample lists about 210,000 distinct CDR3 sequences, about 37% occurring once. Sequencing was carried out using sorted CD4+, CD8+, or CD8+CD57+ T cells (not recorded which) from PBMCs. The receptor was isolated from a human donor in good health, serving as a control. The chain combines TRBV7-2 with TRBJ2-5; 9 bases are shared with TRBD2. The CDR3 loop is CASSRGLAYSETQYF. In nucleotides, the CDR3 is TGTGCCAGCAGCCGCGGACTAGCGTATTCGGAGACCCAGTACTTC.